The clone carrying this T cell receptor (beta chain) has more than one count but fewer than ten. This specimen belongs to a study of blood T cells in healthy people across ages. Then a second PCR, running roughly 7 to 11 cycles, was carried out with a sample-barcoded 5' primer and a J-beta primer mix. TCRdb analysed the 5' RACE reads with MiXCR anew, one entry per CDR3 protein. Among some 1.7 million distinct CDR3 sequences, approximately 30% were seen once, and the ten largest hold roughly 8%. This CDR3 spans 15 amino acids. V lost 0 bases and J 0 bases, leaving 11 bases between the germline ends. Germline values: CDR1 SQVTM, CDR2 ANQGSEA.

This chain links TRBV29-1 with TRBJ1-1, with D uncertain. The specimen was blood. The TCR sequence derives from a woman younger than 45 in good health. The CDR3 loop reads CSVEDPLDLNTEAFF. The CDR3 region has the DNA TGCAGCGTTGAAGACCCCCTCGACCTGAACACTGAAGCTTTCTTT.